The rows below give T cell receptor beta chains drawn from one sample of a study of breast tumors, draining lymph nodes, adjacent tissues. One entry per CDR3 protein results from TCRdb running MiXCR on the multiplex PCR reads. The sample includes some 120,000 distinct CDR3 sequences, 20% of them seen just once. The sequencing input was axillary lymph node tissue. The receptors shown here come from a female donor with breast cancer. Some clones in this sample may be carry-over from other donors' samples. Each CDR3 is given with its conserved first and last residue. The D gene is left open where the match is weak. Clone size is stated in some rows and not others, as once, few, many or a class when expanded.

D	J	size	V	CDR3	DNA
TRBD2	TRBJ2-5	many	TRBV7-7	CASSLDSGGETQYF	TGTGCTAGCAGCTTGGATAGCGGGGGAGAGACCCAGTACTTC
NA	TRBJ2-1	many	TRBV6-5	CASSYSTGYEQFF	TGTGCCAGCAGTTACTCAACCGGGTATGAGCAGTTCTTC
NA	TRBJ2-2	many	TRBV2	CASRFQVNTGELFF	TGTGCCAGCAGATTCCAGGTGAACACCGGGGAGCTGTTTTTT
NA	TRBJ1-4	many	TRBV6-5	CASSYSIEASTNEKLFF	TGTGCCAGCAGTTACTCGATTGAAGCCTCAACTAATGAAAAACTGTTTTTT
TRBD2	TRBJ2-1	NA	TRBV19	CTSKDSGLAAGEQFF	TGTACCAGTAAGGATTCGGGACTAGCGGCTGGGGAGCAGTTCTTC
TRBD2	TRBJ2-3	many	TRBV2	CASSDRRTSGGTDTQYF	TGTGCCAGCAGTGACCGTAGAACTAGCGGGGGCACAGATACGCAGTATTTT
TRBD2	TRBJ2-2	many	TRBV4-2	CASSQEAGGGRTGELFF	TGTGCCAGCAGCCAAGAAGCGGGGGGGGGAAGGACCGGGGAGCTGTTTTTT
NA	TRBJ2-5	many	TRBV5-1	CASSLGWGGRETQYF	TGCGCCAGCAGCCTGGGATGGGGGGGGCGTGAGACCCAGTACTTC
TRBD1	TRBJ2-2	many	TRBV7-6	CASSSGTGIAGELFF	TGTGCCAGCAGCTCCGGGACAGGGATAGCCGGGGAGCTGTTTTTT
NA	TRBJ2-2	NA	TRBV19	CASSIRGGTVNTGELFF	TGTGCCAGTAGTATCCGTGGGGGGACAGTTAACACCGGGGAGCTGTTTTTT
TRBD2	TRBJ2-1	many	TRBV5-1	CASSLSAGGHEQFF	TGCGCCAGCAGCTTGTCGGCGGGAGGCCATGAGCAGTTCTTC
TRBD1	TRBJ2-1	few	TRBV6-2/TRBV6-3	CASSRQGAKYNEQFF	TGTGCCAGCAGCCGACAGGGGGCTAAATACAATGAGCAGTTCTTC
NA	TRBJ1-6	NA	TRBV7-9	CASSSTGSEYNSPLHF	TGTGCCAGCAGCTCAACAGGGTCGGAGTATAATTCACCCCTCCACTTT
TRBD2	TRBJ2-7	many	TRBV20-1	CSAQTSGTTYEQYF	TGCAGTGCTCAAACTAGCGGCACAACCTACGAGCAGTACTTC
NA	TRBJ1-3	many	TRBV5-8	CASSLGGDTIYF	TGTGCCAGCAGCTTAGGCGGGGACACCATATATTTT
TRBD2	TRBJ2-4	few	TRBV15	CATSRDSGTSAINIQYF	TGTGCCACCAGCAGAGATAGTGGGACTAGCGCGATAAACATTCAGTACTTC
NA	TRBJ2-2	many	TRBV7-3	CASSSLGGGTGELFF	TGTGCCAGCAGCTCGCTAGGGGGGGGCACCGGGGAGCTGTTTTTT
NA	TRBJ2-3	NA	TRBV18	CASSPSRQTTDTQYF	TGTGCCAGCTCACCGAGTAGGCAGACGACAGATACGCAGTATTTT
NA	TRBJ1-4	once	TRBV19	CASSSTATNEKLFF	TGTGCCAGTAGTTCGACAGCAACTAATGAAAAACTGTTTTTT
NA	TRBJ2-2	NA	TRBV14	CASSHSPTGELFF	TGTGCCAGCAGCCACTCCCCCACCGGGGAGCTGTTTTTT
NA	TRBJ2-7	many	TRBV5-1	CASSLVGWRSYEQYF	TGCGCCAGCAGCTTGGTTGGTTGGCGCTCCTACGAGCAGTACTTC
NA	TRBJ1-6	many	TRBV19	CASSLQNRDYNSPLHF	TGTGCCAGTAGTCTCCAGAACCGGGATTATAATTCACCCCTCCACTTT
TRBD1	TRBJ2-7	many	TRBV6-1	CASRNDRGSTYEQYF	TGTGCCAGCAGGAACGACAGGGGTTCAACCTACGAGCAGTACTTC
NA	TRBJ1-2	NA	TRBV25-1	CASRGGRLDYPGGYTF	TGTGCCAGCAGGGGGGGACGGCTTGACTATCCGGGTGGCTACACCTTC
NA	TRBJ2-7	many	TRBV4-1	CASSQEYGEQYF	TGCGCCAGCAGCCAAGAGTATGGCGAGCAGTACTTC
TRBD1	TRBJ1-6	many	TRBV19	CASSILGQSYGGSPLHF	TGTGCCAGTAGTATACTGGGACAGTCCTACGGAGGTTCACCCCTCCACTTT
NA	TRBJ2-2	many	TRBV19	CASSSPQGRTGELFF	TGTGCCAGTAGTAGTCCGCAGGGAAGGACCGGGGAGCTGTTTTTT
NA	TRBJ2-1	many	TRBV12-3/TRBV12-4	CASIPSASNEQFF	TGTGCCAGCATCCCCTCGGCGAGCAATGAGCAGTTCTTC
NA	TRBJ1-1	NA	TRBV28	CASSLTEAFF	TGTGCCAGCAGTTTAACTGAAGCTTTCTTT
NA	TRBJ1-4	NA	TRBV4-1	CASRGGLQRGNEKLFF	TGCGCCAGTAGGGGGGGGCTGCAGAGGGGCAATGAAAAACTGTTTTTT
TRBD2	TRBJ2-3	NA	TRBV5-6	CASSFGGAEDAQYF	TGTGCCAGCAGCTTCGGGGGGGCCGAAGATGCGCAGTATTTT
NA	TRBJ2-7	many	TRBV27	CASSPSRQTTYEQYF	TGTGCCAGCAGTCCCTCCCGACAGACAACCTACGAGCAGTACTTC
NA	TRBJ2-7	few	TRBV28	CASSNTGPYEQYF	TGTGCCAGCAGTAACACAGGCCCCTACGAGCAGTACTTC
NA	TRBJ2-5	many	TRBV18	CASSPIRAQETQYF	TGTGCCAGCTCACCGATTAGGGCCCAAGAGACCCAGTACTTC
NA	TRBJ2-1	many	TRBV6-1	CASSEAQRKDEQFF	TGTGCCAGCAGTGAAGCGCAGAGGAAGGATGAGCAGTTCTTC
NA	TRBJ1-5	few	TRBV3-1	CASSQGPGRGHGQPQHF	TGTGCCAGCAGCCAAGGCCCTGGGAGGGGTCACGGCCAGCCCCAGCATTTT
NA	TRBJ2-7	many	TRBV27	CASSFQEGEQYF	TGTGCCAGCAGTTTTCAGGAGGGCGAGCAGTACTTC
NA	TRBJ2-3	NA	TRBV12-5	CASGDEYTDTQSF	TGTGCTAGCGGCGATGAATACACAGATACGCAGTCTTTT
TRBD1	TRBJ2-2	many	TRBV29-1	CSVGQGPGELFF	TGCAGCGTAGGACAGGGCCCCGGGGAGCTGTTTTTT
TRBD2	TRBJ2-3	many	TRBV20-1	CSASGTRGTDTQYF	TGCAGTGCTTCCGGGACTAGGGGCACAGATACGCAGTATTTT
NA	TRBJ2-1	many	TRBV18	CASSPPLAYEQFF	TGTGCCAGCTCACCACCGTTAGCCTATGAGCAGTTCTTC
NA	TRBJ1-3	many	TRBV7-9	CASSLGGGFHSGNTIYF	TGTGCCAGCAGCTTAGGGGGCGGCTTCCACTCTGGAAACACCATATATTTT
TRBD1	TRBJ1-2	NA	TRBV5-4	CASSFTGAYGYTF	TGTGCCAGCAGCTTTACAGGGGCCTATGGCTACACCTTC
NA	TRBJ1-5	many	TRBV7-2	CASSLAYGLQPQHF	TGTGCCAGCAGCTTAGCATACGGGCTCCAGCCCCAGCATTTT
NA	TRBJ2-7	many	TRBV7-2	CASSSTGGGEQYF	TGTGCCAGCAGCTCCACAGGTGGCGGCGAGCAGTACTTC
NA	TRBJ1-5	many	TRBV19	CASSWTGHLFISNQPQHF	TGTGCCAGTAGTTGGACGGGACACCTATTTATTAGCAATCAGCCCCAGCATTTT
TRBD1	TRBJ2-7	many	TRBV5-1	CASTNTPGQGYEQYF	TGCGCCAGCACCAATACTCCGGGACAGGGCTACGAGCAGTACTTC
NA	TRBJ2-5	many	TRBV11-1	CASIRHRKETQYF	TGTGCCAGCATTCGCCACAGAAAAGAGACCCAGTACTTC
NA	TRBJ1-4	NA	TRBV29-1	CSVDGGDGEKLFF	TGCAGCGTTGATGGGGGGGACGGTGAAAAACTGTTTTTT
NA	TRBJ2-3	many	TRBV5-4	CASSSVRRGTDTQYF	TGTGCCAGCAGCTCTGTGCGGCGCGGCACAGATACGCAGTATTTT
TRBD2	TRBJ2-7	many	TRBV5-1	CASSLMAGGSSYEQYF	TGCGCCAGCAGCTTGATGGCGGGAGGTTCCTCCTACGAGCAGTACTTC
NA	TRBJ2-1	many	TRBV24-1	CATSDRIPRGSYNEQFF	TGTGCCACCAGTGACCGGATCCCAAGGGGCTCCTACAATGAGCAGTTCTTC
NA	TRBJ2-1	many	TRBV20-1	CSASRVDYNEQFF	TGCAGTGCCAGCCGAGTGGACTACAATGAGCAGTTCTTC
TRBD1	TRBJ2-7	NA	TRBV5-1	CASSLSGTGGDEQCF	TGTGCCAGCAGCCTGTCCGGGACAGGGGGCGACGAGCAGTGCTTC